This TCR beta chain was retrieved from a study of T cells in narcolepsy (dated by TCRdb to 2016 to 2019). Study-level background: Patients with narcolepsy type 1 or type 2 (NT1, NT2) and healthy control donors were enrolled in the study. The study used TCR Vbeta sequencing to track clonotypes in blood and CSF while looking for autoreactive T cells in narcolepsy patients that target self-antigens of hypocretin neurons (hypocretin, TRIB2).

Libraries were prepared through the immunoSEQ multiplex PCR assay. TCRdb provides this immuneACCESS table in a form limited to in-frame rearrangements. Some clones are lacking; in checked studies, under half of them reflect an unresolved V gene, and why the rest are absent is not known. A total of some 20,000 clones appear in this sample, roughly 80% of them only once. The ten largest clones capture around 1.6% of the sample. For TCR Vbeta sequencing, memory CD4+ T cells were sorted ex vivo from the peripheral blood of both healthy controls and narcolepsy patients. Points the paper makes about the study in general: Plots comparing CSF and blood CD4+ T cell clonotypes from the same patient highlighted HCRT-specific and TRIB2-specific autoreactive clonotypes. Autoreactive clonotypes were reported to be detected serially in the blood of the same patients and of different patients, but not in the blood of healthy controls. Certain blood memory CD4+ repertoires from patients and controls had no sequences that matched autoreactive T cell clones. Numbers of sequenced blood memory CD4+ clonotypes were comparable, averaging around 40,000 in patients and more than 30,000 in controls.

Counted from cysteine to phenylalanine, this CDR3 has 15 amino acids. Only CDR3 DNA is held: 45 bases, read in frame from base 1. V is cut by 1 base and J by 6 bases, and the space between the germline ends is 16 bases. From the germline V gene, CDR1 is WSHSY and CDR2 is SAAADI. This clone was recorded once. The antigen this receptor binds is unknown. Per-nucleotide qualities are absent, and no much larger clonotype sits a single base away. The chain is made from TRBV10-2 and TRBJ2-7; the D gene lacks a confident call. This TCR came from a human donor in good health. Sequencing input: memory (CD45RA-) CD4+ T cells from blood. Read against the paper, the sample's cell subset or site label means: memory T cells sorted ex vivo from peripheral blood. The DNA sequence is given as TGCGCCAGCAGTGAGTACGTCTGGGGAAGGAGCGAGCAGTACTTC. It codes for CASSEYVWGRSEQYF.